This is a list of T cell receptor beta chains from one sample in a study of T-cell memory formation after mild COVID-19. MiXCR was run by TCRdb on the 5' RACE reads, yielding one entry per CDR3 protein. The top ten hold roughly 8.4% of the sample, which has hundreds of thousands of distinct CDR3 sequences, about 20% seen once. Material: PBMCs or a T cell subset sorted from them (not recorded which). These receptor sequences come from an adult woman who had mild COVID-19 (a few samples of this study predate the infection). Cell type and time point are not known. CDR3s include the opening cysteine and the closing phenylalanine or tryptophan. D genes are given only for firm matches. Part of the rows lack a size; the others show once, few, many or a class for expanded clones.

size: NA
V: TRBV18
J: TRBJ1-5
D: NA
DNA: TGTGCCAGCTCACCACGGATCGTACAGGAAAATCAGCCCCAGCATTTT
CDR3: CASSPRIVQENQPQHF

size: few
V: TRBV7-9
J: TRBJ2-1
D: TRBD2
DNA: TGTGCCAGCAGCTTAAAAGCGGGAGTCTCTGAGCAGTTCTTC
CDR3: CASSLKAGVSEQFF

size: few
V: TRBV24-1
J: TRBJ2-1
D: TRBD1
DNA: TGTGCCACCAGTGAAGGACAGGGAAAGCAGTTCTTC
CDR3: CATSEGQGKQFF

size: few
V: TRBV7-9
J: TRBJ2-1
D: NA
DNA: TGTGCCAGCAGTCCCGGGACCCTCAATGAGCAGTTCTTC
CDR3: CASSPGTLNEQFF

size: NA
V: TRBV7-8
J: TRBJ1-1
D: NA
DNA: TGTGCCAGCAGCTTAGCGTACAGGAGGGAAGGTGAAGCTTTCTTT
CDR3: CASSLAYRREGEAFF

size: NA
V: TRBV5-1
J: TRBJ2-1
D: NA
DNA: TGCGCCAGCAGCTTGGATCAACTGGGGGGCAATGAGCAGTTCTTC
CDR3: CASSLDQLGGNEQFF

size: few
V: TRBV7-2
J: TRBJ1-4
D: TRBD1
DNA: TGTGCCAGCAGCCGAGGGGACAGGGGAAATGAAAAACTGTTTTTT
CDR3: CASSRGDRGNEKLFF

size: few
V: TRBV7-3
J: TRBJ2-7
D: NA
DNA: TGTGCCAGCAGCTTAACTAGCGGCTACACCTACGAGCAGTACTTC
CDR3: CASSLTSGYTYEQYF

size: NA
V: TRBV30
J: TRBJ1-2
D: TRBD1
DNA: TGTGCCTGGAGTCCAACCCCAGGGGGCCGTCGATACACCTTC
CDR3: CAWSPTPGGRRYTF

size: many
V: TRBV5-1
J: TRBJ2-1
D: TRBD2
DNA: TGCGCCAGCAGCCTGGAACTAGCGTCGGCCTACAATGAGCAGTTCTTC
CDR3: CASSLELASAYNEQFF

size: NA
V: TRBV6-5
J: TRBJ1-3
D: TRBD1
DNA: TGTGCCAGCAGCGCGTGGACAGGATCTGGAAACACCATATATTTT
CDR3: CASSAWTGSGNTIYF

size: NA
V: TRBV30
J: TRBJ1-4
D: NA
DNA: TGTGCCTGGAGTAGGGGGGGAGTGAGTGAAAAACTGTTTTTT
CDR3: CAWSRGGVSEKLFF

size: NA
V: TRBV6-5
J: TRBJ1-4
D: NA
DNA: TGTGCCAGCAGTTATTTTGAGGGCGAAAAACTGTTTTTT
CDR3: CASSYFEGEKLFF

size: once
V: TRBV5-1
J: TRBJ2-1
D: TRBD1
DNA: TGCGCCAGCAGCTCGCCGACAGGGGGCTTTGAGCAGTTCTTC
CDR3: CASSSPTGGFEQFF

size: NA
V: TRBV7-6
J: TRBJ2-3
D: TRBD2
DNA: TGTGCCAGTGGGACTAGCCCACAGACTAGCACAGATACGCAGTATTTT
CDR3: CASGTSPQTSTDTQYF

size: NA
V: TRBV5-1
J: TRBJ2-1
D: TRBD2
DNA: TGCGCCAGCAGCCACCCGGGACTAGCGGGAGGGAGCTCCTACAATGAGCAGTTCTTC
CDR3: CASSHPGLAGGSSYNEQFF

size: few
V: TRBV12-3/TRBV12-4
J: TRBJ1-1
D: NA
DNA: TGTGCCAGCAGTCCCTCTCCGGACAGATATGCCGAGGCCACTGAAGCTTTCTTT
CDR3: CASSPSPDRYAEATEAFF

size: few
V: TRBV4-2
J: TRBJ1-6
D: NA
DNA: TGTGCCAGCAGCTCGGGACACTTCTATAATTCACCCCTCCACTTT
CDR3: CASSSGHFYNSPLHF

size: few
V: TRBV27
J: TRBJ2-3
D: TRBD2
DNA: TGTGCCAGCAGTTTCGGGGGGTACACAGATACGCAGTATTTT
CDR3: CASSFGGYTDTQYF

size: NA
V: TRBV12-3/TRBV12-4
J: TRBJ2-5
D: NA
DNA: TGTGCCAGCAGTTTATGGCCAGGTCAAGAGACCCAGTACTTC
CDR3: CASSLWPGQETQYF

size: few
V: TRBV7-8
J: TRBJ2-1
D: TRBD2
DNA: TGTGCCAGCAGCTCCACTAGCGGGGGGGCAACCTACAATGAGCAGTTCTTC
CDR3: CASSSTSGGATYNEQFF

size: few
V: TRBV6-5
J: TRBJ1-1
D: TRBD1
DNA: TGTGCCAGCAAAGGGACAGGGAGAGCTGAAGCTTTCTTT
CDR3: CASKGTGRAEAFF

size: NA
V: TRBV6-6
J: TRBJ2-1
D: TRBD1
DNA: TGTGCCAGCAGTGGACAGGCGTCCTACAATGAGCAGTTCTTC
CDR3: CASSGQASYNEQFF

size: few
V: TRBV6-6
J: TRBJ1-2
D: NA
DNA: TGTGCCAGCAGTTATATCGGGAGCAGGGAGGGCTACACCTTC
CDR3: CASSYIGSREGYTF

size: few
V: TRBV6-6
J: TRBJ1-4
D: NA
DNA: TGTGCCAGCAAGATGGACGGGACTAATGAAAAACTGTTTTTT
CDR3: CASKMDGTNEKLFF

size: NA
V: TRBV7-8
J: TRBJ1-4
D: TRBD1
DNA: TGTGCCAGCAGCCCAACCTCCCGGGACAGGTCGGGCAATAATGAAAAACTGTTTTTT
CDR3: CASSPTSRDRSGNNEKLFF

size: NA
V: TRBV20-1
J: TRBJ1-2
D: NA
DNA: TGCAGTGCTAGGCAGGTCGCCGGGACCTCCTATGGCTACACCTTC
CDR3: CSARQVAGTSYGYTF

size: few
V: TRBV15
J: TRBJ1-5
D: NA
DNA: TGTGCCACCAGCAGAGGACTCGCCAGGGGCAATCAGCCCCAGCATTTT
CDR3: CATSRGLARGNQPQHF

size: many
V: TRBV12-3/TRBV12-4
J: TRBJ2-5
D: NA
DNA: TGTGCCAGCAACTTAGGAGAGACCCAGTACTTC
CDR3: CASNLGETQYF